A selection of T cell receptor beta chains follows, all from one sample in a study of blood T cell repertoires in COVID-19. Data came from immunoSEQ multiplex PCR; TCRdb stores just in-frame clones and leaves some out. The sample includes a few hundred thousand clones, 85% of them seen just once. The specimen sequenced was peripheral blood. Receptor source: a human donor in a cohort sampled during active COVID-19. Each CDR3 is given with its conserved first and last residue. Each record gives: V gene, J gene, CDR3 protein.

v_gene: TRBV5-4
j_gene: TRBJ2-2
CDR3aa: CASSFLDTGELFF

v_gene: TRBV12-5
j_gene: TRBJ1-2
CDR3aa: CASGLPNPRAGGRGYTF

v_gene: TRBV6-6
j_gene: TRBJ2-7
CDR3aa: CASTAQLSAYEQYF

v_gene: TRBV19
j_gene: TRBJ2-2
CDR3aa: CASSMPDRDHGELFF

v_gene: TRBV11-2
j_gene: TRBJ1-1
CDR3aa: CASSLGQLTEAFF

v_gene: TRBV14
j_gene: TRBJ2-2
CDR3aa: CASSQLTGGAAGELFF

v_gene: TRBV21-1
j_gene: TRBJ1-4
CDR3aa: CASSKAWTGERANEKLFF

v_gene: TRBV10-3
j_gene: TRBJ2-3
CDR3aa: CAISSGPTDTQYF

v_gene: TRBV28
j_gene: TRBJ1-2
CDR3aa: CASSSGINYGYTF

v_gene: TRBV9
j_gene: TRBJ1-2
CDR3aa: CASSVGQGDYGYTF

v_gene: TRBV15
j_gene: TRBJ2-5
CDR3aa: CATGSGGSETQYF

v_gene: TRBV19
j_gene: TRBJ2-1
CDR3aa: CASSRSTLAGGSNEQFF

v_gene: TRBV30
j_gene: TRBJ1-2
CDR3aa: CAWSNEYRDSDGYTF

v_gene: TRBV14
j_gene: TRBJ1-4
CDR3aa: CASSQGGLGEKLFF

v_gene: TRBV30
j_gene: TRBJ2-7
CDR3aa: CAWSVSASVHEQYF

v_gene: TRBV7-8
j_gene: TRBJ2-7
CDR3aa: CASSLATLRGSYEQYF

v_gene: TRBV5-3
j_gene: TRBJ2-3
CDR3aa: CARSGGLAGVTDTQYF

v_gene: TRBV5-1
j_gene: TRBJ1-1
CDR3aa: CASSSNRLANTEAFF

v_gene: TRBV9
j_gene: TRBJ2-3
CDR3aa: CASKETGGLIDTQYF

v_gene: TRBV7-2
j_gene: TRBJ2-1
CDR3aa: CASSFSSGGYNEQFF

v_gene: TRBV13
j_gene: TRBJ1-1
CDR3aa: CASSTRDRVGTEAFF

v_gene: TRBV7-9
j_gene: TRBJ2-7
CDR3aa: CASSWLRRDEQYF

v_gene: TRBV10-1
j_gene: TRBJ1-1
CDR3aa: CASSGSFPARQGGMNTEAFF